This entry lists 29 T cell receptor beta chains sequenced from one sample in a study of shared clonotypes between healthy human individuals (dated by TCRdb to the early 2020s). Library prep was done by the immunoSEQ multiplex PCR assay. Sourced from immuneACCESS, this table was stored by TCRdb with only in-frame sequences that have V and J called. A share of the clones is absent; for the studies checked, an unresolved V gene accounts for under half, and the remainder has no known explanation. For this sample the table gives 950,000 to 1,100,000 clones, of which around 76% were detected only once. The ten largest clonotypes hold 1.4% of the sample. Sample: memory CD4+ T cells sorted from blood. What the cell subset or site label conveys for this sample: CD45RA-negative fraction. The origin of the receptors is a man aged 18 to 30 in good health.

V usage is TRBV11-2 and J usage is TRBJ2-2; D unclear. Germline values: CDR1 SGHAT, CDR2 FQNNGV. Deletions cut 5 bases from V and 6 bases from J, with 13 bases between. This CDR3 has 14 residues. Here the CDR3 DNA reads TGTGCCAGCAGCCCCCACCATGAGGCCGGGGAGCTGTTTTTT. Translation gives CASSPHHEAGELFF.

To note about this clone: Other nucleotide sequences in the sample specify the same CDR3. The rearrangement uses TRBV10-1 and TRBJ1-1; D uncertain. CDR1 WNHNN and CDR2 SYGVQD come from the germline V gene (reference sequence). V was cut by 0 bases and J by 5 bases, with 7 bases left in between. The CDR3 extends over 13 amino acids. The CDR3 sequence is CASSESGRTEAFF. The CDR3 DNA sequence: TGCGCCAGCAGTGAGTCGGGGAGAACTGAAGCTTTCTTT.

Note on this clone: The sample carries other DNA sequences with the same CDR3. J is TRBJ1-5 and V is TRBV18; D is unresolved. Germline V gene lookup returns CDR1 KGHSH and CDR2 LQKENI. With 3 bases removed from V and 2 bases from J, the gap between germline ends came to 8 bases. The CDR3 is 14 amino acids. CDR3 in amino acids: CASSPGGGNQPQHF. DNA of the CDR3: TGTGCCAGCTCACCGGGAGGCGGCAATCAGCCCCAGCATTTT. Filled out from reference TRBV18 and TRBJ1-5, the complete variable domain reads NAGVMQNPRHLVRRRGQEARLRCSPMKGHSHVYWYRQLPEEGLKFMVYLQKENIIDESGMPKERFSAEFPKEGPSILRIQQVVRGDSAAYFCASSPGGGNQPQHFGDGTRLSIL.

As for this clone: With a far larger clone one base away, a read error is the likely cause. The chain is built from TRBV4-1 and TRBJ1-1, with D unclear. Germline CDR1 and CDR2: MGHRA and YSYEKL. This CDR3 has 13 amino acids. CDR3 sequence reads: CASSDLENIEAFF. CDR3 coding DNA: TGCGCCAGCAGCGACTTGGAGAACATTGAAGCTTTCTTT.

This chain uses TRBV9 with TRBJ2-2; TRBD1 aligns across 8 bases. Losses at the gene ends were 4 bases for V and 6 bases for J; bases not matched to a gene: 14. Germline CDR1 reads SGDLS; CDR2 reads YYNGEE. This CDR3 region has 17 residues. The DNA of the CDR3 is TGTGCCAGCAGCACATTTACTGGACAGGGTGGGCCCGGGGAGCTGTTTTTT. Translation gives CASSTFTGQGGPGELFF.

The chain carries TRBV5-6 and TRBJ1-2; TRBD1 matches at 7 bases. CDR1 and CDR2 (germline): SGHDT, YYEEEE. J lost 8 bases, V lost 4 bases, and 11 bases had no gene match. The CDR3 is 14 amino acids. The CDR3: CASSGGLTGSGYTF. The CDR3 nucleotides are TGTGCCAGCAGCGGGGGCCTGACAGGGAGCGGCTACACCTTC.

The chain uses TRBV6-1 and TRBJ2-5; 9 nucleotides line up with TRBD1. V gave up 1 base and J gave up 5 bases; unmatched junction bases: 11. The CDR3 spans 17 residues. In germline, CDR1 is MNHNS, CDR2 SASEGT. This CDR3 is CASSEGTGANRGETQYF. The CDR3 DNA reads TGTGCCAGCAGTGAAGGGACAGGGGCAAACAGGGGGGAGACCCAGTACTTC.

The chain links TRBV27 to TRBJ2-1; 9 positions agree with TRBD1. In germline, CDR1 is MNHEY, CDR2 SMNVEV (reference sequence). The junction had 7 bases not matched to a gene; V was cut back by 5 bases and J by 8 bases. The CDR3 sequence is 14 residues long. CDR3 bases: TGTGCCAGCAGTCCACAGGGGGCCTGGGATGAGCAGTTCTTC. Protein: CASSPQGAWDEQFF.

The chain joins TRBV5-1 to TRBJ2-7; 11 bases line up with TRBD2. Trimming took 6 bases from V and 0 from J; bases not matched to a gene: 5. Germline CDR1 is SGHRS and CDR2 is YFSETQ. CDR3 size: 15 residues. The CDR3 DNA reads as TGCGCCAGCAAGTTAGCGGGAGGGCCCTCCTACGAGCAGTACTTC. Translation gives CASKLAGGPSYEQYF.

A few counts support this clone. The gene calls are TRBV19 and TRBJ2-7, with TRBD1 matching 11 bases. This CDR3 has 15 residues. V lost 7 bases, J lost 2 bases, and 7 bases stayed unmatched. In germline, CDR1 is LNHDA, CDR2 SQIVND (reference sequence). The CDR3 region has the DNA TGTGCCAGTACCCTCTCGGGACAGGGGGCCTACGAGCAGTACTTC. Translated, it gives CASTLSGQGAYEQYF.

This sequence joins TRBV9 and TRBJ2-3; D perhaps matches TRBD1 (6 bases). The CDR3 totals 14 residues. With 3 bases removed from V and 3 bases from J, the gap between germline ends came to 11 bases. Germline assignment: CDR1 SGDLS and CDR2 YYNGEE. DNA for the CDR3: TGTGCCAGCAGCGCTGGGGGCCCGACAGATACGCAGTATTTT. Protein sequence: CASSAGGPTDTQYF.

This chain uses TRBV6-6 with TRBJ2-4; D is perhaps TRBD2 (5 bases). Trimming removed 6 bases at V and 7 bases at J, with 13 bases between. The CDR3 has 13 amino acids. Germline lookup yields CDR1 MNHNY and CDR2 SVGAGI (reference sequence). The CDR3: CASREARVNIQYF. The CDR3 region has the DNA TGTGCCAGCAGGGAGGCTAGAGTGAACATTCAGTACTTC.

This clone occurred once. The chain is built from TRBV5-4 and TRBJ2-7; TRBD2 matches at 8 bases. The V segment lost 0 bases and the J segment 6 bases; nucleotides outside the gene matches: 5. The germline gives CDR1 SGHNT, CDR2 YYREEE (reference sequence). CDR3 size: 14 residues. The CDR3 DNA is TGTGCCAGCAGCTTGGGGCGGGGGGTTGGCGAGCAGTACTTC. Its translation: CASSLGRGVGEQYF.

The CDR3 sequence is CASSLVPGSHEQYF. The DNA of the CDR3 is TGCGCCAGCAGCTTGGTGCCGGGTTCTCACGAGCAGTACTTC. The chain uses TRBV5-1 and TRBJ2-7; D remains ambiguous. CDR1 is SGHRS and CDR2 is YFSETQ in the germline V gene. V dropped 0 bases and J dropped 5 bases, with 12 bases sitting between them. This CDR3 comprises 14 residues. Combining the CDR3 with reference TRBV5-1 and TRBJ2-7 gives the whole variable domain KAGVTQTPRYLIKTRGQQVTLSCSPISGHRSVSWYQQTPGQGLQFLFEYFSETQRNKGNFPGRFSGRQFSNSRSEMNVSTLELGDSALYLCASSLVPGSHEQYFGPGTRLTVT.

The rearrangement uses TRBV6-6 and TRBJ2-1; possibly TRBD1 for D (5 bases). The CDR3 length is 14 residues. The germline CDR1 and CDR2 sequences are MNHNY and SVGAGI (reference sequence). Trimming removed 6 bases from V and 6 bases from J, with 15 bases in between. The CDR3, as DNA: TGTGCCAGCAGCGTAGGTGGGGCGGCCAATGAGCAGTTCTTC. As protein: CASSVGGAANEQFF.

The chain carries TRBV5-4 and TRBJ2-7; 13 bases are shared with TRBD2. Trimming at V came to 4 bases and at J to 3 bases, leaving 4 bases not matched to a gene. The germline gives CDR1 SGHNT, CDR2 YYREEE (reference sequence). This CDR3 spans 15 amino acids. In DNA form, the CDR3 reads TGTGCCAGCAGCCCTGGACTAGCGGGAGACTACGAGCAGTACTTC. This translates into CASSPGLAGDYEQYF.

The chain combines TRBV5-1 with TRBJ2-3; D unresolved. CDR1 and CDR2 from the germline V gene are SGHRS and YFSETQ. The V gene lost 0 bases and the J gene lost 3 bases, with 8 bases spanning the gap. The CDR3 is 14 residues long. In nucleotides, the CDR3 is TGCGCCAGCAGCTTGGGGCTAGAGACAGATACGCAGTATTTT. Translated, it gives CASSLGLETDTQYF.

This clone was observed a handful of times. The chain recombines TRBV6-5 with TRBJ2-3, with 7 bases matching TRBD1. The V segment lost 6 bases and the J segment 2 bases; nucleotides outside the gene matches: 2. Germline V gene lookup returns CDR1 MNHEY and CDR2 SVGAGI. This CDR3 comprises 13 residues. CDR3 DNA: TGTGCCAGCAGGGACAGGAACACAGATACGCAGTATTTT. It encodes CASRDRNTDTQYF.

This chain connects TRBV2 to TRBJ2-6, with 7 bases fitting TRBD1. The ends lost 6 bases at V and 9 bases at J; junction bases unmatched: 2. The CDR3 has 12 amino acids. The germline V gene encodes CDR1 SNHLY and CDR2 FYNNEI. CDR3 protein: CASSDRDNVLTF. Here the CDR3 DNA reads TGTGCCAGCAGCGACAGGGACAACGTCCTGACTTTC.

This clone was counted once. The gene calls are TRBV5-4 and TRBJ2-1; 11 nucleotides agree with TRBD2. This CDR3 has 14 residues. Germline V gene data show CDR1 as SGHNT and CDR2 as YYREEE (reference sequence). With V trimmed by 7 bases and J by 8 bases, 8 bases remained unmatched. CDR3 sequence: CASSLAGGIDEQFF. In DNA form, the CDR3 reads TGTGCCAGCTCGCTAGCGGGAGGAATTGATGAGCAGTTCTTC. Using reference TRBV5-4 and TRBJ2-1 for the parts outside the CDR3, the full variable domain is ETGVTQSPTHLIKTRGQQVTLRCSSQSGHNTVSWYQQALGQGPQFIFQYYREEENGRGNFPPRFSGLQFPNYSSELNVNALELDDSALYLCASSLAGGIDEQFFGPGTRLTVL.

The V call is TRBV5-1, the J call TRBJ1-2; maybe TRBD1 (6 bases). The CDR3 length is 14 residues. Germline CDR1 reads SGHRS; CDR2 reads YFSETQ. With 0 bases removed from V and 5 bases from J, the gap between germline ends came to 11 bases. Written as DNA, the CDR3 is TGCGCCAGCAGCTTGGACAGGGAGTCTTATGGCTACACCTTC. It specifies CASSLDRESYGYTF.

The V and J genes are TRBV5-1 and TRBJ1-1; D is possibly TRBD1 (5 bases). The V end was cut by 2 bases, the J end by 1 base, with 15 bases between. This CDR3 has 16 amino acids. From germline, CDR1 is SGHRS and CDR2 YFSETQ. The CDR3 is CASSLMTAGTNTEAFF. The CDR3 nucleotides read TGCGCCAGCAGCTTAATGACAGCCGGGACGAACACTGAAGCTTTCTTT.

The gene calls are TRBV5-4 and TRBJ2-2; D may be TRBD2 (5 bases). The length of the CDR3 is 16 residues. The germline gives CDR1 SGHNT, CDR2 YYREEE (reference sequence). Trimming shortened V by 3 bases and J by 5 bases, and 17 bases separated the two germline ends. The CDR3: CASSSGLGASTGELFF. CDR3 DNA: TGTGCCAGCAGCTCCGGCTTGGGAGCGTCTACCGGGGAGCTGTTTTTT.

Points on this clone: One end of the junction does not line up with germline, which may come from a read error. The rearrangement uses TRBV5-4 and TRBJ1-2; D might be TRBD1 (5 bases). The CDR3 loop spans 14 amino acids. Germline values: CDR1 SGHNT, CDR2 YYREEE (reference sequence). CDR3 sequence: CASSPGTADYVYTF. CDR3 DNA: TGTGCCAGCAGCCCCGGGACTGCCGACTATGTCTACACCTTC. The full variable domain, in which reference TRBV5-4 and TRBJ1-2 provide the parts outside the CDR3, is ETGVTQSPTHLIKTRGQQVTLRCSSQSGHNTVSWYQQALGQGPQFIFQYYREEENGRGNFPPRFSGLQFPNYSSELNVNALELDDSALYLCASSPGTADYVYTFGSGTRLTVV.

The chain is built from TRBV4-1 and TRBJ2-7; tentatively, D is TRBD1 (6 bases). The CDR3 is made up of 14 amino acids. Germline V gene sequence: CDR1 MGHRA, CDR2 YSYEKL. With 4 bases removed from V and 2 bases from J, the gap between germline ends came to 12 bases. The CDR3: CASSRRTVPYEQYF. In nucleotides, the CDR3 is TGCGCCAGCAGCCGTCGGACAGTCCCCTACGAGCAGTACTTC.

The chain has TRBV5-1 and TRBJ2-7; TRBD2 aligns across 9 bases. The CDR3 extends over 14 amino acids. From germline, CDR1 is SGHRS and CDR2 YFSETQ. The junction had 12 bases not matched to a gene; V was cut back by 6 bases and J by 8 bases. This CDR3 is CASNSGGTDTKQYF. The CDR3 nucleotides read TGCGCCAGCAACAGCGGGGGGACAGATACGAAGCAGTACTTC.

The rearrangement joins TRBV27 to TRBJ2-3; the match to TRBD1 covers 8 bases. Per germline, CDR1 MNHEY and CDR2 SMNVEV (reference sequence). V shed 6 bases and J 3 bases; nucleotides not matched to a gene: 11. The CDR3 contains 16 residues. The CDR3 bases are TGTGCCAGCAGCACAAGAGACAGGGGTAGTACAGATACGCAGTATTTT. Translating it yields CASSTRDRGSTDTQYF.

V is TRBV14 and J is TRBJ1-1; no clear D gene. Trimming stripped 2 bases from V and 7 bases from J, with 11 bases between. The CDR3 loop spans 13 amino acids. Per germline, CDR1 SGHDN and CDR2 FVKESK. CDR3 sequence (DNA): TGTGCCAGCAGCCAATGGTTGAGTTATGAAGCTTTCTTT. This encodes CASSQWLSYEAFF.

For the CDR3, the DNA is TGCGCCAGCTCCCGAACCGGGACAGCGAACACCGGGGAGCTGTTTTTT. Translation gives CASSRTGTANTGELFF. The rearrangement joins TRBV5-1 to TRBJ2-2, with 7 nucleotides matching TRBD1. CDR1 and CDR2 from the germline V gene are SGHRS and YFSETQ. The CDR3 totals 16 residues. The V gene end was trimmed by 7 bases and the J gene end by 0 bases; junction bases not matched to a gene: 9.